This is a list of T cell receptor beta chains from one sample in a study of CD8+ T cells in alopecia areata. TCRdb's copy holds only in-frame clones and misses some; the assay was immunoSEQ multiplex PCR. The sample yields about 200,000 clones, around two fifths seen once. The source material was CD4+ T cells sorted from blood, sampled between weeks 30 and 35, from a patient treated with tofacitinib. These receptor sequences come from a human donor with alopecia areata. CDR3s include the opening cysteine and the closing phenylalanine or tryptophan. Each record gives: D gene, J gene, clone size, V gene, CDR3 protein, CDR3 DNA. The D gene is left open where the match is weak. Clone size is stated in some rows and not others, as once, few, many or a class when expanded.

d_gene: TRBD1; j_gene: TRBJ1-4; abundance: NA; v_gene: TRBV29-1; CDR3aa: CSVADGTGIQKLFF; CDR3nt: TGCAGCGTTGCTGACGGGACAGGGATTCAAAAACTGTTTTTT
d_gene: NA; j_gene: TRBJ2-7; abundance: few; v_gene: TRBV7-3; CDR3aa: CASSLLGGPSYEQYF; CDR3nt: TGTGCCAGCAGCCTCCTGGGGGGCCCTTCCTACGAGCAGTACTTC
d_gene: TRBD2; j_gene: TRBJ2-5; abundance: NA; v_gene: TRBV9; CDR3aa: CASSRTSGRSRETQYF; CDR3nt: TGTGCCAGCAGTAGGACTAGCGGGAGATCACGAGAGACCCAGTACTTC
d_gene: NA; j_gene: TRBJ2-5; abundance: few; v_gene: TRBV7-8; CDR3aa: CASSLQPKETQYF; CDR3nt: TGTGCCAGCAGCTTACAACCGAAAGAGACCCAGTACTTC
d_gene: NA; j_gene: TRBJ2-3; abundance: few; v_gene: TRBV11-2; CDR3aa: CASIQGYLTDTQYF; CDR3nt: TGTGCCAGCATCCAAGGGTACCTCACAGATACGCAGTATTTT
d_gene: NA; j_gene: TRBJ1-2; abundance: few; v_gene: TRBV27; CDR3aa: CAVAQGQGYGYTF; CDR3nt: TGTGCCGTAGCACAGGGCCAGGGGTATGGCTACACCTTC
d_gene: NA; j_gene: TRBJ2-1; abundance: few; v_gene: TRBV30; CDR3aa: CAWSGGQEKGYNEQFF; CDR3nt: TGTGCCTGGAGCGGGGGGCAGGAAAAGGGCTACAATGAGCAGTTCTTC
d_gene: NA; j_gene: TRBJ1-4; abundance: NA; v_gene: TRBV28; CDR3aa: CASSLGPVTKEKLFF; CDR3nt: TGTGCCAGCAGTTTAGGGCCCGTAACAAAGGAAAAACTGTTTTTT
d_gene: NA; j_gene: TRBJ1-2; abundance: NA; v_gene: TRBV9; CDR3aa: CASSVVGAGYGYTF; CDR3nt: TGTGCCAGCAGCGTAGTGGGGGCTGGCTATGGCTACACCTTC
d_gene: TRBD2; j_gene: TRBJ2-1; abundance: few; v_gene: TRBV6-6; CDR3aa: CASSELAGHNEQFF; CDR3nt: TGTGCCAGCAGCGAGCTAGCGGGCCACAATGAGCAGTTCTTC
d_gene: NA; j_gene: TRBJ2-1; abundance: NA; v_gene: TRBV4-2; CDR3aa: CASSQDGQAGDEQFF; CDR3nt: TGTGCCAGCAGCCAAGATGGGCAGGCCGGCGATGAGCAGTTCTTC
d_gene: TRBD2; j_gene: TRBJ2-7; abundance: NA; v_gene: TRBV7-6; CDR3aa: CASSPRLAGDGDEQYF; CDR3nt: TGTGCCAGCAGCCCAAGACTAGCGGGAGATGGGGACGAGCAGTACTTC
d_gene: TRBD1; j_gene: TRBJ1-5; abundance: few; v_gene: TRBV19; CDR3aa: CASSIRQGANQPQHF; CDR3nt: TGTGCCAGTAGTATAAGACAGGGGGCCAATCAGCCCCAGCATTTT
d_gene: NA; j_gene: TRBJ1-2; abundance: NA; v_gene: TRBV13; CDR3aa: CASTFRPTNYGYTF; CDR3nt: TGTGCCAGCACCTTCAGGCCAACTAACTATGGCTACACCTTC
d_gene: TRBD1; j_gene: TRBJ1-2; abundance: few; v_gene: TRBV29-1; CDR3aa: CSVWDRGYGYTF; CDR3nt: TGCAGCGTTTGGGACAGGGGTTATGGCTACACCTTC
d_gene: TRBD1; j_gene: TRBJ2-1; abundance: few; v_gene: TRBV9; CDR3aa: CASSPRDRTYNEQFF; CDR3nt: TGTGCCAGCAGCCCAAGGGACAGAACCTACAATGAGCAGTTCTTC
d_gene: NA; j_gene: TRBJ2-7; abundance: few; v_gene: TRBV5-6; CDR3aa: CASSRLDGPYEQYF; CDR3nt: TGTGCCAGCAGCCGACTTGACGGACCCTACGAGCAGTACTTC
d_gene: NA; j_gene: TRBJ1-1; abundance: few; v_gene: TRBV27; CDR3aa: CASSLSGDTEAFF; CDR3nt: TGTGCCAGCAGTTTATCAGGGGACACTGAAGCTTTCTTT
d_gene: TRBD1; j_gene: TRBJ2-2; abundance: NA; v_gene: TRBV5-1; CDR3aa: CASSLKGSPGQGDGELFF; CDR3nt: TGCGCCAGCAGCCTTAAGGGATCACCGGGACAGGGAGACGGGGAGCTGTTTTTT
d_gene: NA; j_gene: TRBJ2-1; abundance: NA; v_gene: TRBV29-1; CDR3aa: CSVLTTSSYNEQFF; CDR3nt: TGCAGCGTCCTGACAACTAGCTCCTACAATGAGCAGTTCTTC
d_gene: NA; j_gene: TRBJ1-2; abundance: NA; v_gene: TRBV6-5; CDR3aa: CASSDNTVLAF; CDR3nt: TGTGCCAGCAGTGACAACACCGTCTTAGCCTTC